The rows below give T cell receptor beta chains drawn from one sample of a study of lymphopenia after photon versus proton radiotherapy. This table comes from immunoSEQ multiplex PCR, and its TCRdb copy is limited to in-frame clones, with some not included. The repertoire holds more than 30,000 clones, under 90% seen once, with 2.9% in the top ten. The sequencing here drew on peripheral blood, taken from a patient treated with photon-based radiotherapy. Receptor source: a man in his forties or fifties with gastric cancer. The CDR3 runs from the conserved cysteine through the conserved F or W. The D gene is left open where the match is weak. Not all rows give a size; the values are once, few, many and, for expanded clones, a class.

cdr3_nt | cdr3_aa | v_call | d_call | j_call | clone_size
TGCGCCAGCAGCCCTGGTGGAGGGTACGATGGCTACACCTTC | CASSPGGGYDGYTF | TRBV5-1 | - | TRBJ1-2 | -
TGTGCCAGCAGCCATCGCGAACTACGGGACAGGGGGCACACTGAAGCTTTCTTT | CASSHRELRDRGHTEAFF | TRBV11-2 | TRBD1 | TRBJ1-1 | -
TGTGCCAGCAGCTTACGATTAGGTGAAGCTTTCTTT | CASSLRLGEAFF | TRBV11-3 | - | TRBJ1-1 | -
TGTGCCAGCGGACACAGGGGGGGCACAGATACGCAGTATTTT | CASGHRGGTDTQYF | TRBV6-6 | TRBD1 | TRBJ2-3 | -
TGTGCCTGGAGTCCCCATGGGGGCAAAAACATTCAGTACTTC | CAWSPHGGKNIQYF | TRBV30 | - | TRBJ2-4 | -
TGTGCCAGCAGCTTCGGGACAGGGGAGACAGATACGCAGTATTTT | CASSFGTGETDTQYF | TRBV7-8 | TRBD1 | TRBJ2-3 | -
TGTGCCAGCAGTTACTCGAGTAGGGGTGACGAGCAGTACTTC | CASSYSSRGDEQYF | TRBV6-5 | - | TRBJ2-7 | -
TGTGCCACCAGCATTATCAGAAGGGGGGCCAACGTCCTGACTTTC | CATSIIRRGANVLTF | TRBV15 | - | TRBJ2-6 | -
TGTGCCAGCAGCATAGGGCGGGGGTCCTCCTACGAGCAGTACTTC | CASSIGRGSSYEQYF | TRBV7-6 | TRBD2 | TRBJ2-7 | -
TGTGCCAGCAGTGAAGGTTCGTACGAGCAGTACTTC | CASSEGSYEQYF | TRBV6-1 | - | TRBJ2-7 | -
TGTGCCAGCAGCCCCAGGTTGGCGAGCAGCTCCTACAATGAGCAGTTCTTC | CASSPRLASSSYNEQFF | TRBV7-9 | - | TRBJ2-1 | -
TGTGCCAGCAGCTTAGTAGGCCAGAGGACTACAATTGAGCAGTTCTTC | CASSLVGQRTTIEQFF | TRBV7-9 | - | TRBJ2-1 | few
TGTGCCAGCAGCTTAACAGGGCCCTACGAGCAGTACTTC | CASSLTGPYEQYF | TRBV7-2 | - | TRBJ2-7 | -
TGTGCCAGCAGTTTAGGGCCGGGACCGACCGGAGAGCAGTACTTC | CASSLGPGPTGEQYF | TRBV27 | - | TRBJ2-7 | -
TGTGCCAGCAGCTTAAGGGCGGGAGGGCCCTACAATGAGCAGTTCTTC | CASSLRAGGPYNEQFF | TRBV7-3 | TRBD2 | TRBJ2-1 | -
TGTGCCAGTAGTATGACTAGCGGCTACGAGCAGTACTTC | CASSMTSGYEQYF | TRBV19 | TRBD2 | TRBJ2-7 | -
TGCGCCAGCAGCTTGGGGCAGGTTACGGGTGGCTACACCTTC | CASSLGQVTGGYTF | TRBV5-1 | - | TRBJ1-2 | -
TGCGCCAGCAGCCTGGGACTAGCGGGAGGGCCAGGCACCGGGGAGCTGTTTTTT | CASSLGLAGGPGTGELFF | TRBV5-1 | TRBD2 | TRBJ2-2 | -
TGTGCCAGCAGTAGGGCAGAGAACACTGAAGCTTTCTTT | CASSRAENTEAFF | TRBV6-1 | - | TRBJ1-1 | -
TGCAGCGTGGGACAGGGGGCTGGGGAGACCCAGTACTTC | CSVGQGAGETQYF | TRBV29-1 | TRBD1 | TRBJ2-5 | -
TGTGCCATCACCGACCCGGGACAGGGGACCACAGATACGCAGTATTTT | CAITDPGQGTTDTQYF | TRBV10-3 | TRBD1 | TRBJ2-3 | -
TGTGCCAGCAGTTACTCGAAGGGGAGGGCCGTTAGTGAGCAGTTCTTC | CASSYSKGRAVSEQFF | TRBV6-5 | TRBD2 | TRBJ2-1 | -
TGCAGCGTTGAAGATCTTGCGGTTAGCGATGAGCAGTTCTTC | CSVEDLAVSDEQFF | TRBV29-1 | - | TRBJ2-1 | -
TGTGCCAGCAGCTACCTGGTGGAGGCTGAAGCTTTCTTT | CASSYLVEAEAFF | TRBV5-5 | - | TRBJ1-1 | few
TGTGCCAGCTCACCACCTGACAGGGGGCCGCTTTACGAGCAGTACTTC | CASSPPDRGPLYEQYF | TRBV18 | TRBD1 | TRBJ2-7 | -
TGCGCCAGCAGCTTCGTACCTCTAGCGCAAACAAGAAGCAATGAGCAGTTCTTC | CASSFVPLAQTRSNEQFF | TRBV5-1 | - | TRBJ2-1 | once
TGTGCCAGTAGTATCGACAGGGACTATGGCTACACCTTC | CASSIDRDYGYTF | TRBV19 | TRBD1 | TRBJ1-2 | -